Below, 27 T cell receptor beta chains from the same sample are listed, as sequenced in a study of cytotoxic CD8 clonotypes in ibrutinib-treated CLL. Repertoires were generated with immunoSEQ multiplex PCR, while TCRdb's copy carries only in-frame clones and drops some. There are fewer than 200,000 clones in the sample; 70% to 85% occur only once, and about 4.3% lies in the top ten. Here the sequenced sample was PBMCs, taken after 24 months of ibrutinib treatment. Source of these receptors: a human donor with chronic lymphocytic leukemia.

This clone was seen a single time. CDR3 bases: TGTGCCAGCAGCTTATTGCCGGGACAGGCCATCGAGCAGTACTTC. It encodes CASSLLPGQAIEQYF. V and J are TRBV7-2 and TRBJ2-7, with 8 positions matching TRBD1. V shed 2 bases, J shed 6 bases, and the junction held 9 bases outside the gene matches. Looked up from germline, CDR1 is SGHTA and CDR2 is FQGNSA. The CDR3 is made up of 15 amino acids.

The chain employs TRBV7-2 and TRBJ2-7; D call uncertain. The CDR3 has 15 residues. V lost 5 bases and J 5 bases, leaving 19 bases between the germline ends. Germline lookup yields CDR1 SGHTA and CDR2 FQGNSA. The CDR3 DNA reads as TGTGCCAGCAGCCCCCGACCCGGGTTGGTTGACGAGCAGTACTTC. As protein: CASSPRPGLVDEQYF.

This clone was seen a handful of times. The chain uses TRBV6-5 and TRBJ2-5, with 9 bases aligning to TRBD1. There are 14 residues in the CDR3. CDR1 is MNHEY and CDR2 is SVGAGI in the germline V gene. V dropped 5 bases and J dropped 3; count of bases not matched to a gene: 4. CDR3 DNA: TGTGCCAGCAGTGGGGACAGGGTGAAAGAGACCCAGTACTTC. It translates to CASSGDRVKETQYF.

V gene TRBV6-6 combines with J gene TRBJ1-1, with TRBD1 identical over 8 bases. CDR3 length: 15 residues. The V gene end was trimmed by 6 bases and the J gene end by 1 base; junction bases not matched to a gene: 7. The germline CDR1 and CDR2 sequences are MNHNY and SVGAGI (reference sequence). CDR3 sequence reads: CASRDGQGGNTEAFF. As DNA, the CDR3 is TGTGCCAGCAGGGACGGACAGGGTGGGAACACTGAAGCTTTCTTT.

The chain recombines TRBV4-2 with TRBJ2-3; perhaps TRBD2 as D (6 bases). CDR1 is LGHNA and CDR2 is YNFKEQ in the germline V gene. Trimming pared 0 bases from V and 2 bases from J, leaving 9 bases between. The CDR3 runs 15 residues. The CDR3 sequence is CASSQDGRVTDTQYF. CDR3 sequence (DNA): TGTGCCAGCAGCCAAGACGGGAGAGTCACAGATACGCAGTATTTT.

This clone has a single count. The chain carries TRBV7-2 and TRBJ2-4; perhaps D is TRBD1 or TRBD2 (6 bases each). This CDR3 is 17 amino acids long. Trimming took 0 bases from V and 0 from J, leaving 12 bases between them. Looked up from germline, CDR1 is SGHTA and CDR2 is FQGNSA. CDR3 sequence reads: CASSLAGGGGAKNIQYF. CDR3 in DNA: TGTGCCAGCAGCTTAGCGGGGGGCGGAGGAGCCAAAAACATTCAGTACTTC.

This sequence joins TRBV7-9 and TRBJ1-5; tentatively, D is TRBD1 (5 bases). The length of the CDR3 is 15 residues. Germline CDR1 and CDR2: SEHNR and FQNEAQ (reference sequence). Trimming pared 0 bases from V and 5 bases from J, leaving 11 bases between. The CDR3 DNA sequence: TGTGCCAGCAGCTTAGCAGGGGAGTTCGATCAGCCCCAGCATTTT. Encoded protein: CASSLAGEFDQPQHF.

In regard to this clone: The same CDR3 is also encoded by other DNA sequences in this sample. CDR3 DNA: TGTGCCAGCAGCTTAGATAGCAATCAGCCCCAGCATTTT. Amino acid sequence: CASSLDSNQPQHF. The chain combines TRBV7-2 with TRBJ1-5; no clear D gene. The germline gives CDR1 SGHTA, CDR2 FQGNSA. V lost 1 base, J lost 0 bases, and 1 base lay in between. This CDR3 comprises 13 residues.

J is TRBJ2-1 and V is TRBV6-4; 7 bases map to TRBD2. V was pared by 4 bases and J by 9 bases, with 12 bases of the junction left unmatched. The CDR3 runs 15 residues. Germline values: CDR1 MRHNA, CDR2 SNTAGT. The CDR3 region has the DNA TGTGCCAGCAGTGGCCGTGCGGGAGCGATCGGTGAGCAGTTCTTC. Protein: CASSGRAGAIGEQFF.

The chain recombines TRBV18 with TRBJ1-5, with D unresolved. This CDR3 region has 14 residues. The V end lost 3 bases, the J end lost 2 bases, and 8 bases lay between the germline ends. Germline V lookup: CDR1 KGHSH, CDR2 LQKENI. The CDR3 coding sequence is TGTGCCAGCTCACCCCAATCAGGCAATCAGCCCCAGCATTTT. Its protein is CASSPQSGNQPQHF.

V is TRBV28 and J is TRBJ2-3; D unclear. Between the trimmed V and J ends, which lost 3 bases and 2 bases, there was a span of 15 bases. CDR1 is MDHEN and CDR2 is SYDVKM in the germline V gene. The CDR3 loop spans 16 amino acids. DNA for the CDR3: TGTGCCAGCAGTTTTCCCGGCATTTTGTCCACAGATACGCAGTATTTT. This gives the protein CASSFPGILSTDTQYF.

V is TRBV19 and J is TRBJ2-1; D is possibly TRBD2 (6 bases). In germline, CDR1 is LNHDA, CDR2 SQIVND (reference sequence). V lost 3 bases to trimming and J lost 8 bases, with 14 bases between them. CDR3 length: 14 residues. The CDR3 region is CASSIRGTLYEQFF. In DNA form, the CDR3 reads TGTGCCAGTAGTATCCGGGGGACCCTATATGAGCAGTTCTTC.

The chain uses TRBV11-2 and TRBJ1-1, with D tentatively TRBD1 (5 bases). CDR3 length equals 15 residues. Trimming took 6 bases from V and 2 from J, leaving 16 bases between them. Germline CDR1 SGHAT, CDR2 FQNNGV. CDR3 in amino acids: CASSTAGSLNTEAFF. CDR3 bases: TGTGCCAGCAGTACCGCAGGGTCGCTTAACACTGAAGCTTTCTTT.

The chain combines TRBV5-6 with TRBJ1-4; the D gene is possibly TRBD1 (5 bases). CDR1 SGHDT and CDR2 YYEEEE come from the germline V gene. The V end lost 0 bases, the J end lost 8 bases, and 11 bases lay between the germline ends. This CDR3 is 14 amino acids long. The CDR3 is CASSLGQTGEKLFF. DNA for the CDR3: TGTGCCAGCAGCTTGGGACAGACGGGAGAAAAACTGTTTTTT.

The genes are TRBV9 and TRBJ1-2, with 7 nucleotides matching TRBD1. V was pared by 2 bases and J by 1 base, with 11 bases of the junction left unmatched. The germline CDR1 and CDR2 sequences are SGDLS and YYNGEE. The CDR3 has 17 residues. The CDR3, as DNA: TGTGCCAGCAGCGTTGGGACAGCAATTACTTTTAACTATGGCTACACCTTC. Encoded protein: CASSVGTAITFNYGYTF.

In the case of this clone: Other DNA sequences in this specimen translate into the identical CDR3. V is TRBV6-5 and J is TRBJ1-2; 7 positions match TRBD1. CDR3 length equals 14 residues. The V and J ends lost 3 bases and 2 bases, in that order; junction bases with no gene match: 3. Germline CDR1 MNHEY, CDR2 SVGAGI. The CDR3 bases are TGTGCCAGCAGTTATTCAGGGGGGAACTATGGCTACACCTTC. Amino acids: CASSYSGGNYGYTF.

The rearrangement uses TRBV11-3 and TRBJ2-7; 8 nucleotides agree with TRBD2. Germline V lookup: CDR1 SGHNT, CDR2 YENEEA. This CDR3 has 15 amino acids. V was pared by 1 base and J by 5 bases, with 7 bases of the junction left unmatched. This chain's CDR3 is CASSLGGAGAHEQYF. CDR3 coding DNA: TGTGCCAGCAGCTTAGGAGGAGCGGGAGCTCACGAGCAGTACTTC.

The chain combines TRBV6-1 with TRBJ2-5; the D gene is possibly TRBD1 (5 bases). CDR1 is MNHNS, CDR2 SASEGT, per germline. The V and J ends lost 5 bases and 1 base respectively, with 14 bases between them. The CDR3 spans 15 residues. The CDR3 bases are TGTGCCAGCAGTATCCAACCCCAGGGCCAAGAGACCCAGTACTTC. The encoded protein is CASSIQPQGQETQYF.

This clone was recorded a few times. This chain connects TRBV5-1 to TRBJ1-2; TRBD1 agrees at 7 bases. V shed 4 bases, J shed 6 bases, and the junction held 12 bases outside the gene matches. The length of the CDR3 is 15 residues. Germline CDR1 SGHRS, CDR2 YFSETQ. The CDR3 region is CASSEGAGHQDGYTF. The CDR3 bases are TGCGCCAGCAGCGAGGGGGCAGGACATCAAGATGGCTACACCTTC.

The V and J genes are TRBV5-6 and TRBJ2-3; 8 bases are shared with TRBD2. CDR3 length: 16 amino acids. V shed 1 base and J 4 bases; nucleotides not matched to a gene: 8. CDR1 and CDR2 (germline): SGHDT, YYEEEE. The CDR3 is CASSLRMSGRADTQYF. The CDR3 DNA follows: TGTGCCAGCAGCTTGAGGATGAGCGGGAGAGCAGATACGCAGTATTTT.

The J gene is TRBJ1-2, the V gene TRBV19; the match to TRBD1 covers 7 bases. Trimming cost V 4 bases and J 5 bases; bases outside gene matches: 22. CDR1 is LNHDA and CDR2 is SQIVND in the germline V gene (reference sequence). The CDR3 is 19 amino acids. The CDR3 spells CASSSPLGRGRDIEYGYTF. The CDR3 DNA reads TGTGCCAGTAGTAGCCCCCTGGGAAGGGGGCGAGATATTGAGTATGGCTACACCTTC.

This chain links TRBV27 with TRBJ2-7; D gene uncertain. Germline V gives CDR1 MNHEY, CDR2 SMNVEV (reference sequence). Trimming removed 2 bases from V and 1 base from J, with 12 bases in between. This CDR3 has 15 residues. The CDR3 nucleotides read TGTGCCAGCAGTTTAATTGAAGGCGGTTCCTACGAGCAGTACTTC. It translates to CASSLIEGGSYEQYF.

V and J are TRBV11-2 and TRBJ1-4; perhaps TRBD1 as D (6 bases). CDR3 length: 14 amino acids. The germline V gene encodes CDR1 SGHAT and CDR2 FQNNGV. Trimming shortened V by 3 bases and J by 5 bases, and 10 bases separated the two germline ends. The CDR3 nucleotides read TGTGCCAGCAGCTTCCGACAGGCAAATGAAAAACTGTTTTTT. It yields the protein CASSFRQANEKLFF.

V gene TRBV5-1 combines with J gene TRBJ2-7; 11 nucleotides align to TRBD1. The germline CDR1 and CDR2 sequences are SGHRS and YFSETQ. Trimming cost V 0 bases and J 7 bases; bases outside gene matches: 6. This CDR3 is built from 15 residues. CDR3 sequence reads: CASSLVGQGAGEQYF. The CDR3 coding sequence is TGCGCCAGCAGCTTGGTCGGACAGGGGGCAGGGGAGCAGTACTTC.

This clone has only a few counts. The genes are TRBV2 and TRBJ2-1; 7 positions agree with TRBD1. The CDR3 length is 14 residues. Unmatched junction bases numbered 5, after V lost 1 base and J lost 8 bases. Germline values: CDR1 SNHLY, CDR2 FYNNEI. CDR3: CASSEEQGSYEQFF. The CDR3 bases are TGTGCCAGCAGTGAAGAACAGGGGAGTTATGAGCAGTTCTTC.

This sequence joins TRBV19 and TRBJ1-1; D gene uncertain. With 2 bases removed from V and 7 bases from J, the gap between germline ends came to 5 bases. Germline CDR1 LNHDA, CDR2 SQIVND (reference sequence). The CDR3 is made up of 11 amino acids. Here the CDR3 DNA reads TGTGCCAGTAGTATACTCCGTGAAGCTTTCTTT. It codes for CASSILREAFF. Variable domain in full (rest from reference TRBV19 and TRBJ1-1): DGGITQSPKYLFRKEGQNVTLSCEQNLNHDAMYWYRQDPGQGLRLIYYSQIVNDFQKGDIAEGYSVSREKKESFPLTVTSAQKNPTAFYLCASSILREAFFGQGTRLTVV.

This clone was detected a few times. The V and J genes are TRBV6-5 and TRBJ1-5, with D possibly being TRBD1 (5 bases). Germline V CDR1 and CDR2: MNHEY, SVGAGI. This CDR3 is built from 14 residues. Trimming stripped 5 bases from V and 9 bases from J, with 17 bases between. The CDR3 is CASSTPGPPSPQHF. The DNA for the CDR3 is TGTGCCAGCAGTACACCGGGACCCCCCTCGCCCCAGCATTTT.